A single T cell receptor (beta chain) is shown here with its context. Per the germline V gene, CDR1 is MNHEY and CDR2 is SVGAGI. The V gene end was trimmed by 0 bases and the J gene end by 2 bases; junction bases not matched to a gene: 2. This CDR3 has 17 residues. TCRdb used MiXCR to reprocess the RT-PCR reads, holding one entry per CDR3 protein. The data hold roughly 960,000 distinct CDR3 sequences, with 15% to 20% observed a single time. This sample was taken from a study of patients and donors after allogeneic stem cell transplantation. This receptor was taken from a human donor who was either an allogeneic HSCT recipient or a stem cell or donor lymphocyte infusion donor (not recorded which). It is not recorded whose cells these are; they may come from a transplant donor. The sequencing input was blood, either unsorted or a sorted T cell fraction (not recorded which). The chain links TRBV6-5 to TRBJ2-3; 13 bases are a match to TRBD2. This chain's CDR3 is CASSYSGLAGSTDTQYF. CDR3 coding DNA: TGTGCCAGCAGTTACTCGGGACTAGCGGGGTCCACAGATACGCAGTATTTT.